These 27 T cell receptor beta chains were all obtained from the same sample, sequenced in a study of molecular identifiers for immune sequencing clone quantification. Each CDR3 protein is one row after TCRdb ran MiXCR on the PCR reads. The data show some 680,000 distinct CDR3 sequences, 25% seen once. Sequencing was performed on naive CD8+ T cells from blood, with Jurkat cell RNA spiked in. Subset reported: FACS-sorted CD8+CD4-CCR7+CD45RA+ naive T cells. These receptors originate from a human donor in good health. Some libraries in this study had Jurkat cell RNA spiked in.

Details on this clonotype: A single base separates this from a much larger clone, so it may be a read error. V gene TRBV7-2 combines with J gene TRBJ1-5; a possible D gene is TRBD1 (5 bases). This CDR3 spans 12 amino acids. Looked up from germline, CDR1 is SGHTA and CDR2 is FQGNSA. In DNA, the CDR3 is TGTGCCAGCAGCTACCCCATGGGGCCCCCGCATTTT. Its translation is CASSYPMGPPHF. The entire variable domain, with the rest obtained from reference TRBV7-2 and TRBJ1-5, is as follows: GAGVSQSPSNKVTEKGKDVELRCDPISGHTALYWYRQSLGQGLEFLIYFQGNSAPDKSGLPSDRFSAERTGGSVSTLTIQRTQQEDSAVYLCASSYPMGPPHFGDGTRLSIL.

This clonotype was counted at least ten times. The chain has TRBV12-3 or TRBV12-4 and TRBJ2-2; D is ambiguous. This CDR3 is 11 amino acids long. Trimming stripped 7 bases from V and 5 bases from J, with 5 bases between. As DNA, the CDR3 is TGTGCCAGCATAGGGACCGGGGAGCTGTTTTTT. Translated: CASIGTGELFF.

This clonotype was seen many times. The V gene is TRBV11-2, the J gene TRBJ2-7; TRBD1 aligns across 7 bases. Germline loops: CDR1 SGHAT, CDR2 FQNNGV. The CDR3 sequence is 15 residues long. The ends lost 6 bases at V and 1 base at J; junction bases unmatched: 9. The CDR3 DNA follows: TGTGCCAGCAGTCCGCCCCGACAGGGTTCCTACGAGCAGTACTTC. Its protein is CASSPPRQGSYEQYF.

This clonotype was counted between two and nine times. J is TRBJ1-1 and V is TRBV20-1, with D tentatively TRBD1 (5 bases). The CDR3 consists of 12 residues. Germline-derived CDR1 and CDR2 are DFQATT and SNEGSKA (reference sequence). Trimming removed 1 base from V and 4 bases from J, with 7 bases in between. CDR3 DNA: TGCAGTGCTAGAGTTAGGGGCACTGAAGCTTTCTTT. It specifies CSARVRGTEAFF.

This chain uses TRBV6-2 or TRBV6-3 with TRBJ2-7; D remains ambiguous. CDR3 length: 14 amino acids. With 7 bases removed from V and 5 bases from J, the gap between germline ends came to 18 bases. Per the germline V gene, CDR1 is MNHEY and CDR2 is SVGEGT. The CDR3 nucleotides are TGTGCCAGCACTCCGTTTACGTCGGTCCACGAGCAGTACTTC. The encoded protein is CASTPFTSVHEQYF.

This chain uses TRBV20-1 with TRBJ2-1; possibly TRBD1 for D (8 bases). Between the trimmed V and J ends, which lost 6 bases and 3 bases, there was a span of 15 bases. Germline V gene data show CDR1 as DFQATT and CDR2 as SNEGSKA (reference sequence). The CDR3 contains 14 residues. CDR3 residues: CSAEDREGYNEQFF. CDR3 DNA sequence: TGCAGTGCGGAGGACAGGGAGGGCTACAATGAGCAGTTCTTC.

This chain joins TRBV6-2 or TRBV6-3 and TRBJ2-7; D is ambiguous. From germline, CDR1 is MNHEY and CDR2 SVGEGT. The germline V and J ends were trimmed by 3 bases and 7 bases, with 10 bases remaining between them. The CDR3 is 12 residues long. The CDR3: CASSYSAAEQYF. CDR3 in DNA: TGTGCCAGCAGTTATTCGGCGGCTGAGCAGTACTTC.

This clonotype has a handful of counts. The V gene is TRBV4-1, the J gene TRBJ2-7; D is possibly TRBD1 or TRBD2 (5 bases each). CDR1 is MGHRA and CDR2 is YSYEKL in the germline V gene. Between the trimmed V and J ends, which lost 1 base and 4 bases, there was a span of 14 bases. CDR3 size: 15 residues. The CDR3 DNA reads TGCGCCAGCAGCCAAGCTCTCCGTGGGGGATACGAGCAGTACTTC. Translated, it gives CASSQALRGGYEQYF.

In its sample, this clonotype was seen a few times. The genes are TRBV19 and TRBJ2-1, with 10 positions matching TRBD1. The CDR3 covers 16 residues. Trimming at V came to 5 bases and at J to 2 bases, leaving 6 bases not matched to a gene. Looked up from germline, CDR1 is LNHDA and CDR2 is SQIVND (reference sequence). CDR3 sequence: CASSPRTGGPYNEQFF. CDR3 bases: TGTGCCAGTAGTCCAAGGACAGGGGGGCCCTACAATGAGCAGTTCTTC.

This clonotype was observed a few times. The chain links TRBV4-1 to TRBJ2-5; D perhaps matches TRBD2 (5 bases). Trimming stripped 0 bases from V and 4 bases from J, with 9 bases between. There are 14 residues in the CDR3. Per the germline V gene, CDR1 is MGHRA and CDR2 is YSYEKL. CDR3 amino acids: CASSQDSGLETQYF. CDR3 sequence (DNA): TGCGCCAGCAGCCAAGATTCGGGGTTAGAGACCCAGTACTTC.

Turning to this clonotype: Just one base apart from a much larger clone, this may be a read error. This chain links TRBV30 with TRBJ1-5; D call uncertain. The germline CDR1 and CDR2 sequences are GTSNPN and SVGIG (reference sequence). The CDR3 sequence is 13 residues long. CDR3 DNA: TGTGCCTGGAGTCCACCAGGCGGTCAGCCCCGGCATTTT. Translation: CAWSPPGGQPRHF.

This clonotype was seen a handful of times. The V call is TRBV6-5, the J call TRBJ1-2, with 12 bases identical to TRBD1. This CDR3 comprises 16 residues. V trimming: 2 bases; J trimming: 2 bases; junction bases outside the gene matches: 3. Germline V gene sequence: CDR1 MNHEY, CDR2 SVGAGI. CDR3 residues: CASSYGTGGGNYGYTF. CDR3 nucleotide sequence: TGTGCCAGCAGTTACGGGACAGGGGGCGGGAACTATGGCTACACCTTC.

The V gene is TRBV12-3 or TRBV12-4, the J gene TRBJ2-2; no reliable D call. V was cut by 6 bases and J by 5 bases, with 13 bases left in between. The CDR3 is 14 amino acids. The CDR3 protein is CASSPVVGTGELFF. The DNA of the CDR3 is TGTGCCAGCAGCCCCGTAGTCGGGACCGGGGAGCTGTTTTTT.

A word on this clonotype: This clone may be a read error of a much larger clone one base away. The chain couples TRBV5-1 to TRBJ1-1, with 8 nucleotides matching TRBD1. J gave up 3 bases and V 0 bases, and 16 bases lay outside the gene matches. The CDR3 consists of 19 residues. Germline V gene sequence: CDR1 SGHRS, CDR2 YFSETQ. The DNA for the CDR3 is TGCGCCAGCAGCTTGGAAGGGCCGGGACAGGAGGCTCGGGACACTGAAGCTTTCTTT. It encodes CASSLEGPGQEARDTEAFF.

This clonotype was counted at least ten times. The chain employs TRBV6-1 and TRBJ2-7; weak D call: TRBD2 (5 bases). The V gene's germline CDR1 is MNHNS and CDR2 SASEGT. Trimming left V 1 base short and J 11 bases short, with 15 bases between. The CDR3 spans 13 residues. The CDR3 region is CASSEDLPPGEYF. The CDR3 bases are TGTGCCAGCAGTGAAGACCTCCCGCCCGGGGAGTACTTC.

This clonotype was seen a handful of times. The V gene is TRBV14, the J gene TRBJ2-7; D remains unclear. V was shortened by 4 bases and J by 0 bases, with 10 bases between the two germline ends. The CDR3 totals 14 residues. CDR1 and CDR2 from the germline V gene are SGHDN and FVKESK. The CDR3 DNA sequence: TGTGCCAGCAGCCCCACGACGGACTCCTACGAGCAGTACTTC. As protein: CASSPTTDSYEQYF.

This clonotype was counted a few times. The V call is TRBV19, the J call TRBJ2-1; 10 bases map to TRBD1. Germline V gene sequence: CDR1 LNHDA, CDR2 SQIVND (reference sequence). The CDR3 sequence is 12 residues long. V lost 10 bases to trimming and J lost 9 bases; unmatched junction nucleotides: 6. The CDR3 region is CATGQGLSEQFF. CDR3 DNA: TGTGCCACGGGACAGGGGTTAAGTGAGCAGTTCTTC.

Concerning this clonotype: A much larger clone sits a single nucleotide away, making a read error possible. The V call is TRBV25-1, the J call TRBJ1-2; D remains ambiguous. CDR1 is MGHDK, CDR2 SYGVNS, per germline. CDR3 length: 14 residues. CDR3 bases: TGTGCCGGCAGTGACTGGGCGCCGGACTATGGCTACACCTTC. The encoded protein is CAGSDWAPDYGYTF.

The chain uses TRBV9 and TRBJ2-1; D gene uncertain. CDR3 length: 16 amino acids. CDR1 and CDR2 (germline): SGDLS, YYNGEE. V was pared by 4 bases and J by 6 bases, with 20 bases between. The CDR3 is CASSTLSSAQVNEQFF. The CDR3 bases are TGTGCCAGCAGCACTCTCTCTAGTGCACAAGTCAATGAGCAGTTCTTC.

This clonotype was observed at least ten times. The chain combines TRBV13 with TRBJ2-7; D remains ambiguous. Germline CDR1 reads PRHDT; CDR2 reads FYEKMQ (reference sequence). Trimming shortened V by 3 bases and J by 2 bases, and 11 bases separated the two germline ends. The CDR3 sequence is 14 residues long. Written as DNA, the CDR3 is TGTGCCAGCAGCTTGGGAACCCCAGCCTACGAGCAGTACTTC. Encoded protein: CASSLGTPAYEQYF.

The sample holds a few counts of this clonotype. This CDR3 reads CPQGFQPQHF. As DNA, the CDR3 is TGTCCGCAGGGATTTCAGCCCCAGCATTTT. This sequence joins TRBV30 and TRBJ1-5, with TRBD1 as a possible D gene (5 bases). Looked up from germline, CDR1 is GTSNPN and CDR2 is SVGIG (reference sequence). The CDR3 is made up of 10 amino acids.

Points on this clonotype: The CDR3 end shows no conserved phenylalanine or tryptophan, and so a read error is likely. This rearrangement joins TRBV12-3 or TRBV12-4 to TRBJ1-1; TRBD1 matches at 8 bases. This CDR3 has 16 amino acids. The trim removed 5 bases at V and 5 bases at J, leaving 13 bases unmatched. CDR3 loop: CASSHGQGGGWTEAFS. CDR3 sequence (DNA): TGTGCCAGCAGTCACGGACAGGGAGGAGGTTGGACTGAAGCTTTCTCT.

There are a few counts of this clonotype. The rearrangement joins TRBV30 to TRBJ2-1, with D tentatively TRBD2 (6 bases). Trimming left V 6 bases short and J 0 bases short, with 12 bases between. CDR1 and CDR2 (germline): GTSNPN, SVGIG (reference sequence). The CDR3 is made up of 14 amino acids. This CDR3 reads CACRGGLSYNEQFF. CDR3 coding DNA: TGTGCCTGTAGGGGAGGCCTCTCCTACAATGAGCAGTTCTTC. The full variable domain, rest sourced from reference TRBV30 and TRBJ2-1, is SQTIHQWPATLVQPVGSPLSLECTVEGTSNPNLYWYRQAAGRGLQLLFYSVGIGQISSEVPQNLSASRPQDRQFILSSKKLLLSDSGFYLCACRGGLSYNEQFFGPGTRLTVL.

In this sample, this clonotype turned up many times. The chain joins TRBV5-6 to TRBJ2-1, with 7 positions matching TRBD1. Looked up from germline, CDR1 is SGHDT and CDR2 is YYEEEE. Trimming at V came to 4 bases and at J to 2 bases, leaving 3 bases not matched to a gene. The CDR3 has 14 residues. The CDR3 protein is CASSPGQTYNEQFF. In DNA, the CDR3 is TGTGCCAGCAGCCCGGGACAGACCTACAATGAGCAGTTCTTC.

The chain couples TRBV15 to TRBJ2-7; the match to TRBD1 covers 7 bases. This CDR3 is 14 amino acids long. The V gene end was trimmed by 0 bases and the J gene end by 5 bases; junction bases not matched to a gene: 4. CDR1 and CDR2 (germline): LNHNV, YYDKDF (reference sequence). The CDR3 coding sequence is TGTGCCACCAGCAGAGAAGACAGGGCCAACGAGCAGTACTTC. Its protein is CATSREDRANEQYF.

This clonotype was observed many times. The genes are TRBV27 and TRBJ1-6; D unresolved. From germline, CDR1 is MNHEY and CDR2 SMNVEV (reference sequence). Trimming removed 2 bases from V and 8 bases from J, with 19 bases in between. The CDR3 has 17 amino acids. CDR3 sequence (DNA): TGTGCCAGCAGTTTACGTACAGCATACGTTTCTTATTCACCCCTCCACTTT. This encodes CASSLRTAYVSYSPLHF.

The V gene is TRBV29-1, the J gene TRBJ2-5; D is possibly TRBD2 (6 bases). Germline V gene sequence: CDR1 SQVTM, CDR2 ANQGSEA. Trimming cost V 8 bases and J 5 bases, with 27 bases left between them. CDR3 length: 16 residues. CDR3 region: CSTCSFAGSDGETQYF. In DNA, the CDR3 is TGCAGCACCTGTTCGTTTGCGGGGTCGGACGGGGAGACCCAGTACTTC.